These 26 T cell receptor beta chains were all obtained from the same sample, sequenced in a study of blood T cells in healthy people across ages. A second about 6 to 12 cycle PCR used barcoded and J-beta primers. TCRdb ran MiXCR on the 5' RACE reads and lists one entry per CDR3 protein. The sample includes about 1.8 million distinct CDR3 sequences, 40% to 55% seen only once; the top ten take approximately 2.1%. Material for sequencing was blood. The receptors here all came from a woman aged 40 to 55 in good health.

The V and J genes are TRBV12-5 and TRBJ2-3; no definite D call. CDR1 is LGHNT, CDR2 FRNRAP, per germline. The CDR3 extends over 14 amino acids. The ends were cut back, 6 bases at V and 0 bases at J, with 10 bases in the middle. In nucleotides, the CDR3 is TGTGCTAGTGGGTTCTCTTCTAGCACAGATACGCAGTATTTT. Its translation is CASGFSSSTDTQYF.

V and J are TRBV2 and TRBJ2-2; tentatively, D is TRBD2 (6 bases). In germline, CDR1 is SNHLY, CDR2 FYNNEI. V was cut by 7 bases and J by 0 bases, with 9 bases left in between. CDR3 length: 14 residues. In DNA, the CDR3 is TGTGCCAGCATACGGGAGACGAACACCGGGGAGCTGTTTTTT. Amino acids: CASIRETNTGELFF.

The sample holds a few counts of this clonotype. The CDR3 spells CSEIETQEAFF. Written as DNA, the CDR3 is TGCAGCGAAATAGAAACCCAAGAAGCTTTCTTT. V is TRBV29-1 and J is TRBJ1-1, with D unresolved. Per the germline V gene, CDR1 is SQVTM and CDR2 is ANQGSEA. The CDR3 totals 11 residues. V lost 7 bases to trimming and J lost 8 bases, with 14 bases between them.

This sequence joins TRBV27 and TRBJ2-7; D remains ambiguous. Trimming took off 8 bases at V and 2 bases at J, with 13 bases between the two ends. This CDR3 has 13 amino acids. Germline V gene data show CDR1 as MNHEY and CDR2 as SMNVEV (reference sequence). CDR3: CASSKGPTYEQYF. For the CDR3, the DNA is TGTGCCAGCTCCAAGGGCCCCACCTACGAGCAGTACTTC.

With regard to this clonotype: A read error may be the cause here, since a much bigger clone is one base away. The chain carries TRBV10-3 and TRBJ2-1; 13 nucleotides match TRBD2. The CDR3 sequence is 15 residues long. The ends lost 6 bases at V and 3 bases at J; junction bases unmatched: 2. Germline values: CDR1 ENHRY, CDR2 SYGVKD. CDR3 in amino acids: CAISRTSGGYNEQFF. The CDR3 DNA follows: TGTGCCATCAGCCGGACTAGCGGGGGCTACAATGAGCAGTTCTTC.

This clonotype has only one observation. The chain employs TRBV20-1 and TRBJ2-1; no definite D call. CDR3 size: 12 residues. The germline V and J ends were trimmed by 5 bases and 5 bases, with 10 bases remaining between them. CDR1 is DFQATT and CDR2 is SNEGSKA in the germline V gene (reference sequence). The CDR3 spells CSAQTHHNEQFF. DNA of the CDR3: TGCAGTGCTCAGACCCACCACAATGAGCAGTTCTTC.

This clonotype has a handful of counts. The CDR3 coding sequence is TGTGCCAGCAGTTTACTGATGCAGCCCCAGCATTTT. Translating it yields CASSLLMQPQHF. The rearrangement joins TRBV28 to TRBJ1-5, with D uncertain. Germline V gene sequence: CDR1 MDHEN, CDR2 SYDVKM. The CDR3 covers 12 residues. V lost 2 bases, J lost 7 bases, and 6 bases lay in between.

The J gene is TRBJ2-5, the V gene TRBV3-1, with 9 positions matching TRBD2. Per the germline V gene, CDR1 is LGHDT and CDR2 is YNNKEL (reference sequence). The CDR3 spans 16 residues. With 3 bases clipped from V and 3 bases from J, the junction kept 8 bases outside the gene matches. The DNA of the CDR3 is TGTGCCAGCAGCCAGAATAGCGGGGGTGGTGAAGAGACCCAGTACTTC. This encodes CASSQNSGGGEETQYF.

This clonotype showed up just a few times. The chain carries TRBV13 and TRBJ2-1; perhaps TRBD2 as D (6 bases). CDR1 is PRHDT, CDR2 FYEKMQ, per germline (reference sequence). The CDR3 extends over 13 amino acids. Trimming stripped 7 bases from V and 6 bases from J, with 13 bases between. The CDR3 loop reads CASNVRGSNEQFF. CDR3 nucleotide sequence: TGTGCCAGCAACGTCCGGGGGAGCAATGAGCAGTTCTTC.

The chain carries TRBV6-2 or TRBV6-3 and TRBJ1-5; 9 bases agree with TRBD1. This CDR3 comprises 15 residues. The junction had 7 bases not matched to a gene; V was cut back by 8 bases and J by 2 bases. The germline gives CDR1 MNHEY, CDR2 SVGEGT. The CDR3 spells CASGPRTGGNQPQHF. CDR3 bases: TGTGCCAGCGGACCAAGGACAGGGGGCAATCAGCCCCAGCATTTT.

The sample holds a few counts of this clonotype. The chain is built from TRBV20-1 and TRBJ2-5; D uncertain. V lost 0 bases and J 0 bases, leaving 5 bases between the germline ends. CDR3 size: 13 residues. Germline V CDR1 and CDR2: DFQATT, SNEGSKA (reference sequence). The CDR3 bases are TGCAGTGCTAGAGAGAAGTACCAAGAGACCCAGTACTTC. Translated, it gives CSAREKYQETQYF.

The rearrangement links TRBV4-3 to TRBJ2-1, with D possibly matching TRBD2 (6 bases). This CDR3 spans 15 amino acids. CDR1 and CDR2 from the germline V gene are LGHNA and YSLEER. Trimming pared 0 bases from V and 8 bases from J, leaving 14 bases between. The CDR3 protein is CASSQDRTNGHEQFF. The CDR3, as DNA: TGCGCCAGCAGCCAAGATAGGACTAACGGGCATGAGCAGTTCTTC.

This clonotype was observed a handful of times. The rearrangement joins TRBV29-1 to TRBJ2-3, with 9 bases aligning to TRBD2. This CDR3 is built from 14 residues. The germline V gene has CDR1 SQVTM and CDR2 ANQGSEA. With 4 bases clipped from V and 5 bases from J, the junction kept 7 bases outside the gene matches. CDR3 coding DNA: TGCAGCGTTGTTAGCGGGGGATTACTAGATACGCAGTATTTT. This translates into CSVVSGGLLDTQYF.

The gene calls are TRBV7-2 and TRBJ2-7; 9 nucleotides line up with TRBD1. Germline V lookup: CDR1 SGHTA, CDR2 FQGNSA. The trim removed 5 bases at V and 5 bases at J, leaving 10 bases unmatched. The length of the CDR3 is 15 residues. The chain's CDR3 is CASSRTGTGLHEQYF. The CDR3 DNA follows: TGTGCCAGCAGCCGGACGGGGACAGGGCTCCACGAGCAGTACTTC. Drawing the rest from reference TRBV7-2 and TRBJ2-7, the complete variable domain is GAGVSQSPSNKVTEKGKDVELRCDPISGHTALYWYRQSLGQGLEFLIYFQGNSAPDKSGLPSDRFSAERTGGSVSTLTIQRTQQEDSAVYLCASSRTGTGLHEQYFGPGTRLTVT.

The gene calls are TRBV2 and TRBJ2-4; TRBD1 matches 9 bases. The DNA end lines up better with TRBJ2-5; the J call may be wrong. Germline lookup yields CDR1 SNHLY and CDR2 FYNNEI. The CDR3 sequence is 15 residues long. CDR3 in amino acids: CASSEDRGLGETQYF. The CDR3 DNA is TGTGCCAGCAGTGAAGACAGGGGGCTCGGGGAGACCCAGTACTTC.

This clonotype has more than one count but fewer than ten. The V and J genes are TRBV13 and TRBJ2-7; 8 bases are a match to TRBD1. The CDR3 loop spans 14 amino acids. Germline loops: CDR1 PRHDT, CDR2 FYEKMQ (reference sequence). J was trimmed by 3 bases and V by 5 bases; bases with no gene match: 6. The CDR3 DNA is TGTGCCAGCAGCCAGGGGGCAGGAGTCTACGAGCAGTACTTC. Protein: CASSQGAGVYEQYF.

The gene calls are TRBV20-1 and TRBJ2-1; D possibly matches TRBD1 or TRBD2 (5 bases each). V was pared by 1 base and J by 5 bases, with 9 bases between. CDR3 length: 13 amino acids. Germline loops: CDR1 DFQATT, CDR2 SNEGSKA (reference sequence). Written as DNA, the CDR3 is TGCAGTGCTAGAGCGGGGCTCGACAATGAGCAGTTCTTC. Amino acids: CSARAGLDNEQFF.

This clonotype has a handful of counts. The chain employs TRBV7-9 and TRBJ1-5; D is possibly TRBD1 (5 bases). Trimming took 4 bases from V and 3 from J, leaving 16 bases between them. The CDR3 spans 16 residues. Germline lookup yields CDR1 SEHNR and CDR2 FQNEAQ (reference sequence). The CDR3 nucleotides read TGTGCCAGCAGCTCGGCGGGAGGGGATAACAATCAGCCCCAGCATTTT. Its protein product is CASSSAGGDNNQPQHF.

The rearrangement joins TRBV11-2 to TRBJ1-5; weak D call: TRBD1 (5 bases). Looked up from germline, CDR1 is SGHAT and CDR2 is FQNNGV. Trimming left V 5 bases short and J 0 bases short, with 11 bases between. The CDR3 covers 15 residues. CDR3 sequence reads: CASSGAGNSNQPQHF. The CDR3 DNA follows: TGTGCCAGCAGCGGGGCGGGAAATAGCAATCAGCCCCAGCATTTT.

The J gene is TRBJ2-3, the V gene TRBV27; 10 bases match TRBD2. The trim removed 6 bases at V and 1 base at J, leaving 10 bases unmatched. Germline loops: CDR1 MNHEY, CDR2 SMNVEV (reference sequence). This CDR3 spans 17 amino acids. In DNA form, the CDR3 reads TGTGCCAGCAGCCAAAGGCTGCTAGCGGGGGGCACAGATACGCAGTATTTT. Translation gives CASSQRLLAGGTDTQYF.

V is TRBV2 and J is TRBJ1-5; a possible D gene is TRBD1 (5 bases). This CDR3 spans 15 amino acids. The V end was cut by 4 bases, the J end by 2 bases, with 12 bases between. Germline lookup yields CDR1 SNHLY and CDR2 FYNNEI. This CDR3 reads CASSAGPRGNQPQHF. As DNA, the CDR3 is TGTGCCAGCAGTGCGGGGCCGAGAGGCAATCAGCCCCAGCATTTT.

The V gene is TRBV10-3, the J gene TRBJ2-3, with 9 bases lining up with TRBD1. V was clipped by 8 bases and J by 1 base; unmatched bases: 7. CDR3 length: 15 amino acids. Germline V gives CDR1 ENHRY, CDR2 SYGVKD. The CDR3 is CAISPDRGGTDTQYF. The CDR3 bases are TGTGCCATCTCGCCCGACAGGGGGGGCACAGATACGCAGTATTTT.

CDR3 DNA sequence: TGCAGTGCCCCCCCTGACAGGGTGGAAGGCTACACCTTC. It specifies CSAPPDRVEGYTF. V usage is TRBV20-1 and J usage is TRBJ1-2, with 7 nucleotides matching TRBD1. Trimming at V came to 6 bases and at J to 8 bases, leaving 12 bases not matched to a gene. CDR1 DFQATT and CDR2 SNEGSKA come from the germline V gene (reference sequence). The CDR3 totals 13 residues.

The rearrangement joins TRBV6-5 to TRBJ2-3, with D possibly being TRBD1 (6 bases). The CDR3 has 13 residues. The germline CDR1 and CDR2 sequences are MNHEY and SVGAGI. V was shortened by 8 bases and J by 3 bases, with 12 bases between the two germline ends. The CDR3 region is CASLEGETDTQYF. DNA for the CDR3: TGTGCCAGCCTTGAGGGGGAAACAGATACGCAGTATTTT.

The sample holds a few counts of this clonotype. The chain has TRBV10-3 and TRBJ2-5; possibly TRBD2 for D (5 bases). The J call is doubtful: the DNA matches TRBJ2-7 better. In germline, CDR1 is ENHRY, CDR2 SYGVKD. The CDR3 totals 12 residues. The CDR3 sequence is CAISDRGNEQYF. The CDR3 region has the DNA TGTGCCATCAGTGATAGAGGGAACGAGCAGTACTTC.

The gene calls are TRBV7-9 and TRBJ1-4; D not certain. CDR1 SEHNR and CDR2 FQNEAQ come from the germline V gene (reference sequence). There are 13 residues in the CDR3. V was cut by 4 bases and J by 12 bases, with 15 bases left in between. The CDR3 DNA follows: TGTGCCAGCAGCTCAAGATCCATTACCGAACTGTTTTTT. Amino acid sequence: CASSSRSITELFF.